These 10 T cell receptor beta chains were sequenced from one sample in a study of blood T cell repertoires in COVID-19. This table comes from immunoSEQ multiplex PCR, and its TCRdb copy is limited to in-frame clones, with some not included. The sample yields 150,000 to 250,000 clones, roughly four fifths seen once. Sequencing was performed on PBMCs or T cells enriched from blood (not recorded which). The origin of the receptors is a middle-aged man who had recovered from COVID-19.

The chain employs TRBV5-1 and TRBJ1-5, with TRBD1 identical over 10 bases. Trimming took 0 bases from V and 6 from J; bases not matched to a gene: 6. Germline loops: CDR1 SGHRS, CDR2 YFSETQ. This CDR3 comprises 16 residues. CDR3 nucleotides: TGCGCCAGCAGCTTGGAGGGACAGGGGTTCGGTCAGCCCCAGCATTTT. This codes for CASSLEGQGFGQPQHF.

V gene TRBV9 combines with J gene TRBJ2-5; D perhaps matches TRBD2 (5 bases). The germline V and J ends were trimmed by 4 bases and 5 bases, with 15 bases remaining between them. This CDR3 has 14 residues. Germline V gene lookup returns CDR1 SGDLS and CDR2 YYNGEE. CDR3 sequence reads: CASSLGLAKETQYF. The CDR3 nucleotides read TGTGCCAGCAGCCTCGGGCTAGCTAAGGAGACCCAGTACTTC. Full variable domain (remainder filled in from reference TRBV9 and TRBJ2-5): DSGVTQTPKHLITATGQRVTLRCSPRSGDLSVYWYQQSLDQGLQFLIQYYNGEERAKGNILERFSAQQFPDLHSELNLSSLELGDSALYFCASSLGLAKETQYFGPGTRLLVL.

The chain links TRBV28 to TRBJ1-4; the match to TRBD1 covers 7 bases. This CDR3 is built from 15 residues. J gave up 8 bases and V 5 bases, and 11 bases lay outside the gene matches. Germline lookup yields CDR1 MDHEN and CDR2 SYDVKM. The CDR3 DNA follows: TGTGCCAGCAGTCTCCTACAGGGGTCAAAAGAAAAACTGTTTTTT. Translated: CASSLLQGSKEKLFF.

The V call is TRBV6-1, the J call TRBJ2-2, with a possible D match to TRBD2 (6 bases). The germline V and J ends were trimmed by 2 bases and 4 bases, with 14 bases remaining between them. Per germline, CDR1 MNHNS and CDR2 SASEGT. The CDR3 runs 16 residues. Here the CDR3 DNA reads TGTGCCAGCAGTGAACAGGCCGGGAGAGTCACCGGGGAGCTGTTTTTT. Amino acids: CASSEQAGRVTGELFF.

This clone was recorded a few times. This chain uses TRBV7-2 with TRBJ1-1; D possibly corresponds to TRBD1 (6 bases). The V and J ends lost 6 bases and 6 bases respectively, with 14 bases between them. Per germline, CDR1 SGHTA and CDR2 FQGNSA. This CDR3 has 13 residues. Here the CDR3 DNA reads TGTGCCAGCAGTTCCGGACAGCACTCTGAAGCTTTCTTT. Protein: CASSSGQHSEAFF.

This chain joins TRBV6-5 and TRBJ2-7, with D possibly being TRBD1 (6 bases). The ends were cut back, 0 bases at V and 2 bases at J, with 14 bases in the middle. The CDR3 totals 16 residues. Germline CDR1 is MNHEY and CDR2 is SVGAGI. Here the CDR3 reads CASSYSEGEGAYEQYF. The CDR3 DNA follows: TGTGCCAGCAGTTACTCAGAGGGGGAAGGCGCCTACGAGCAGTACTTC.

This chain connects TRBV11-3 to TRBJ1-1; the match to TRBD1 covers 11 bases. V dropped 5 bases and J dropped 4; count of bases not matched to a gene: 6. CDR3 length equals 15 residues. Germline loops: CDR1 SGHNT, CDR2 YENEEA. CDR3 nucleotides: TGTGCCAGCAGCCCGAGTGGGACAGGGGGCACTGAAGCTTTCTTT. Residues: CASSPSGTGGTEAFF.

This clone was observed a single time. The chain uses TRBV10-3 and TRBJ2-7; the match to TRBD1 covers 9 bases. With V trimmed by 10 bases and J by 1 base, 8 bases remained unmatched. The CDR3 loop spans 14 amino acids. Germline assignment: CDR1 ENHRY and CDR2 SYGVKD. This CDR3 reads CATSPGQGSYEQYV. The CDR3 nucleotides read TGTGCCACATCGCCGGGACAGGGATCCTACGAGCAGTACGTC.

This clone was seen only once. The DNA of the CDR3 is TGTGCCAGCACCTCTGAGGGCGCCGGGGAGCTGTTTTTT. Protein product: CASTSEGAGELFF. The rearrangement joins TRBV5-4 to TRBJ2-2; TRBD2 is a possible D gene (5 bases). The germline V gene has CDR1 SGHNT and CDR2 YYREEE (reference sequence). Trimming removed 6 bases at V and 6 bases at J, with 12 bases between. This CDR3 region has 13 residues.

This clone was recorded at least ten times. The chain employs TRBV9 and TRBJ2-7; tentative D call: TRBD2 (6 bases). V lost 0 bases to trimming and J lost 6 bases, with 13 bases between them. Germline V CDR1 and CDR2: SGDLS, YYNGEE. The CDR3 length is 14 residues. In DNA form, the CDR3 reads TGTGCCAGCAGCGTAGACCCGGGGGTCCGCGAGCAGTACTTC. It is translated as CASSVDPGVREQYF. Full variable domain (outside the CDR3, taken from reference TRBV9 and TRBJ2-7): DSGVTQTPKHLITATGQRVTLRCSPRSGDLSVYWYQQSLDQGLQFLIQYYNGEERAKGNILERFSAQQFPDLHSELNLSSLELGDSALYFCASSVDPGVREQYFGPGTRLTVT.